This is a list of T cell receptor beta chains from one sample in a study of T-cell reconstitution after alpha-beta-depleted transplantation in children. TCRdb used MiXCR to reprocess the PCR reads, holding one entry per CDR3 protein. The data show hundreds of thousands of distinct CDR3 sequences, about an eighth seen once. Sequences were derived from PBMCs, mostly from graft donor cells, sampled 360 days after TCRalphabeta/CD19-depleted stem cell transplant. The receptors originated from a male patient aged 10 to 17 who had a stem cell transplant for acute myeloid leukemia, so the T cells may come from the graft donor. Each CDR3 is given with its conserved first and last residue. Each record gives: CDR3 protein, CDR3 DNA, D gene, clone size, CDR3 length, J gene, V gene. D genes are given only for firm matches. Clone size is stated in some rows and not others, as once, few, many or a class when expanded.

CASSVGLRGLNGEQYF TGTGCCAGCAGCGTAGGACTCAGGGGCCTTAACGGCGAGCAGTACTTC NA NA 16 TRBJ2-7 TRBV9
CASRVGGAISSYEQYF TGTGCCAGCAGAGTTGGTGGGGCCATAAGCTCCTACGAGCAGTACTTC NA NA 16 TRBJ2-7 TRBV12-3/TRBV12-4
CASRGLAGVRETQYF TGTGCCAGCAGGGGACTAGCGGGAGTGAGAGAGACCCAGTACTTC TRBD2 NA 15 TRBJ2-5 TRBV6-2/TRBV6-3
CSARDPPGFTYEQYF TGCAGTGCTAGAGACCCACCGGGATTCACCTACGAGCAGTACTTC NA NA 15 TRBJ2-7 TRBV20-1
CATSEDRSYCEQYF TGTGCCACCAGTGAGGACAGGAGCTATTGTGAGCAGTACTTC TRBD1 few 14 TRBJ2-7 TRBV24-1
CASSFRRDRVDEKLFF TGTGCCAGCAGTTTCAGGAGAGACAGGGTAGACGAAAAACTGTTTTTT TRBD1 few 16 TRBJ1-4 TRBV27
CASSSGGRGSEQYF TGTGCCAGCAGCTCGGGGGGAAGGGGATCCGAGCAGTACTTC TRBD2 few 14 TRBJ2-7 TRBV7-2
CASSRQTTHLQETQYF TGCGCCAGCAGCCGTCAGACAACTCACCTCCAAGAGACCCAGTACTTC NA few 16 TRBJ2-5 TRBV5-1
CASIKQGAGSYEQYF TGTGCCAGCATTAAACAGGGGGCCGGCTCCTACGAGCAGTACTTC TRBD1 NA 15 TRBJ2-7 TRBV28
CASSLIAANTGELFF TGTGCCAGCAGTTTAATAGCGGCGAACACCGGGGAGCTGTTTTTT NA many 15 TRBJ2-2 TRBV12-3/TRBV12-4
CASSQTPFLAGPYNEQFF TGTGCCAGCAGCCAGACCCCATTTCTAGCGGGTCCCTACAATGAGCAGTTCTTC TRBD2 NA 18 TRBJ2-1 TRBV14
CASSVAPGTGLSSYNEQFF TGTGCCAGCAGCGTAGCTCCCGGGACAGGGTTAAGCTCCTACAATGAGCAGTTCTTC TRBD1 few 19 TRBJ2-1 TRBV9
CASSGRLAGLPPDTQYF TGTGCCAGCAGCGGTCGGCTAGCGGGATTACCCCCAGATACGCAGTATTTT TRBD2 NA 17 TRBJ2-3 TRBV7-8
CASSQDSGRAKNIQYF TGTGCCAGCAGCCAAGATTCCGGGAGGGCCAAAAACATTCAGTACTTC TRBD2 NA 16 TRBJ2-4 TRBV4-2
CASERTGGSYEQYF TGCGCCAGCGAACGGACAGGGGGCTCTTACGAGCAGTACTTC TRBD1 few 14 TRBJ2-7 TRBV5-1
CASSISAAPHGGEQFF TGTGCCAGTAGTATTAGCGCAGCACCTCACGGCGGTGAGCAGTTCTTC NA few 16 TRBJ2-1 TRBV19
CSAPKLAGDYNEQFF TGCAGTGCTCCTAAACTAGCGGGGGACTACAATGAGCAGTTCTTC TRBD2 NA 15 TRBJ2-1 TRBV20-1
CASSPGPNTGELFF TGTGCCAGCAGCCCCGGACCTAACACCGGGGAGCTGTTTTTT NA many 14 TRBJ2-2 TRBV28
CSSQWAHEQYF TGCAGCTCCCAGTGGGCCCACGAGCAGTACTTC NA many 11 TRBJ2-7 TRBV29-1
CRRYQGSENEKLFF TGCAGACGTTATCAGGGGTCCGAGAATGAAAAACTGTTTTTT NA NA 14 TRBJ1-4 TRBV29-1
CASSLAPSGRATQFF TGTGCCAGCAGCTTAGCTCCTAGCGGGAGGGCCACACAGTTCTTC TRBD2 NA 15 TRBJ2-1 TRBV7-2
CATSDWGLALNTGELFF TGTGCCACCAGTGATTGGGGACTAGCGCTAAACACCGGGGAGCTGTTTTTT TRBD2 NA 17 TRBJ2-2 TRBV24-1
CASSGLNTGELFF TGTGCCAGCAGCGGGCTGAACACCGGGGAGCTGTTTTTT NA few 13 TRBJ2-2 TRBV12-3/TRBV12-4
CSARAGTEMNTEAFF TGCAGTGCTAGGGCCGGGACAGAGATGAACACTGAAGCTTTCTTT TRBD1 many 15 TRBJ1-1 TRBV20-1
CASSYSKVQRSSYEQYF TGTGCCAGCAGTTACTCGAAGGTACAGAGAAGCTCCTACGAGCAGTACTTC NA NA 17 TRBJ2-7 TRBV6-2/TRBV6-3
CASSELRGSLNTGELFF TGTGCCAGCAGTGAGCTTCGCGGGAGCCTGAACACCGGGGAGCTGTTTTTT TRBD2 NA 17 TRBJ2-2 TRBV25-1
CAISGDRYTGELFF TGTGCCATCAGTGGAGACAGGTACACCGGGGAGCTGTTTTTT NA many 14 TRBJ2-2 TRBV10-3
CASSQGGQGETQYF TGTGCCAGCAGCCAGGGAGGACAGGGTGAGACCCAGTACTTC NA many 14 TRBJ2-5 TRBV21-1
CSVTGPGGSSYTF TGCAGCGTGACCGGGCCAGGGGGCTCGAGCTACACCTTC TRBD1 NA 13 TRBJ1-2 TRBV29-1
CSASGSYPGELFF TGCAGTGCTAGCGGGAGCTATCCCGGGGAGCTGTTTTTT NA NA 13 TRBJ2-2 TRBV20-1
CTATVVGELFF TGCACCGCGACAGTCGTTGGGGAGCTGTTTTTT NA few 11 TRBJ2-2 TRBV29-1
CASSLPSGLTGELFF TGTGCCAGCAGTTTACCTAGCGGCCTCACCGGGGAGCTGTTTTTT TRBD2 NA 15 TRBJ2-2 TRBV12-3/TRBV12-4
CASSPPDRVGNEQFF TGTGCCAGCTCACCACCGGACAGGGTGGGCAATGAGCAGTTCTTC TRBD1 NA 15 TRBJ2-1 TRBV18
CASSVEVHHRSGNEQFF TGTGCCAGCAGCGTAGAGGTCCACCACCGATCGGGCAATGAGCAGTTCTTC NA many 17 TRBJ2-1 TRBV9
CASSRFSGYEQYF TGTGCCAGCAGTCGATTTAGCGGCTACGAGCAGTACTTC NA NA 13 TRBJ2-7 TRBV12-3/TRBV12-4
CSARPPRPEQFF TGCAGTGCTAGACCCCCGAGGCCTGAGCAGTTCTTC NA few 12 TRBJ2-1 TRBV20-1
CASSLASGTWVSYEQYF TGTGCCAGCAGCTTAGCGTCGGGCACCTGGGTTTCCTACGAGCAGTACTTC NA few 17 TRBJ2-7 TRBV7-9
CAIRTSGTSNEQFF TGTGCCATCAGGACTTCCGGGACTAGTAATGAGCAGTTCTTC TRBD2 few 14 TRBJ2-1 TRBV10-3
CSSVGAYNEQFF TGCAGCAGCGTCGGGGCCTACAATGAGCAGTTCTTC NA many 12 TRBJ2-1 TRBV29-1
CAWRAGAPNEQFF TGTGCCTGGAGGGCAGGAGCCCCCAATGAGCAGTTCTTC NA many 13 TRBJ2-1 TRBV30
CASNGGYDEQFF TGTGCCAGCAACGGGGGTTACGATGAGCAGTTCTTC NA NA 12 TRBJ2-1 TRBV5-4
CASSYGINEQFF TGTGCCAGCAGTTACGGCATCAATGAGCAGTTCTTC NA NA 12 TRBJ2-1 TRBV28
CSGGGGIVPNEQFF TGCAGCGGAGGCGGAGGGATCGTCCCCAATGAGCAGTTCTTC NA NA 14 TRBJ2-1 TRBV29-1
CSVEGTSATNEKLFF TGCAGCGTTGAAGGGACCTCTGCAACTAATGAAAAACTGTTTTTT NA many 15 TRBJ1-4 TRBV29-1
CAISLAGESNEQFF TGTGCCATTTCACTAGCGGGAGAGTCCAATGAGCAGTTCTTC TRBD2 NA 14 TRBJ2-1 TRBV10-3
CASVDRVNQPQHF TGTGCCAGCGTCGACAGGGTAAATCAGCCCCAGCATTTT TRBD1 NA 13 TRBJ1-5 TRBV12-3/TRBV12-4
CATSDLAGGMINEQFF TGTGCCACCAGTGATTTGGCGGGAGGGATGATTAATGAGCAGTTCTTC TRBD2 NA 16 TRBJ2-1 TRBV24-1
CASSLTFSGRNTGELFF TGTGCCAGCAGCTTAACGTTTAGCGGGAGGAACACCGGGGAGCTGTTTTTT TRBD2 NA 17 TRBJ2-2 TRBV7-3
CASSLGLAGVGDTQYF TGTGCCAGCAGCTTGGGACTAGCGGGAGTCGGGGATACGCAGTATTTT TRBD2 many 16 TRBJ2-3 TRBV7-2
CASSFPGGGTQYF TGTGCCAGCAGCTTTCCGGGAGGGGGTACGCAGTATTTT TRBD2 NA 13 TRBJ2-3 TRBV12-3/TRBV12-4
CASSLGQTTNEKLFF TGTGCCAGCAGCCTGGGACAGACAACTAATGAAAAACTGTTTTTT TRBD1 few 15 TRBJ1-4 TRBV4-2
CSAAGLPAGELFF TGCAGTGCTGCGGGACTCCCGGCCGGGGAGCTGTTTTTT NA NA 13 TRBJ2-2 TRBV20-1